In its sample, the clone carrying this T cell receptor (beta chain) was seen many times. Its antigen is currently unknown. This entry is derived from a study of T-cell reconstitution after alpha-beta-depleted transplantation in children. J was trimmed by 3 bases and V by 2 bases; bases with no gene match: 1. Per the germline V gene, CDR1 is DFQATT and CDR2 is SNEGSKA (reference sequence). The CDR3 loop spans 13 amino acids. Overall study findings and caveats: At one year after transplant, newly produced T cells mostly accounted for T-cell counts and diversity. Several hundred expanded graft clones reportedly gave rise to the alpha-beta T cells present about two months after transplant. In some patients, recipient T cells and intrathymic progenitors surviving conditioning explained high day-60 diversity.

The authors prepared the TCRbeta library with unique molecular identifiers. In TCRdb, the PCR reads were re-called with MiXCR into one record per CDR3 protein. Altogether 200,000 to 300,000 distinct CDR3 sequences are present, roughly 24% being singletons, with the ten largest covering about 2.6%. The source is a girl aged 2 to 9 with Fanconi anemia, due to receive a stem cell transplant. This chain links TRBV20-1 with TRBJ2-1; TRBD2 matches 7 bases. The sample was PBMCs, taken before TCRalphabeta/CD19-depleted stem cell transplant. CDR3 in amino acids: CSARPGGYNEQFF. In DNA form, the CDR3 reads TGCAGTGCTAGACCGGGGGGCTACAATGAGCAGTTCTTC.